This TCR beta chain appears in the sequencing data of a study of control samples from healthy donors and cancer patients (dated by TCRdb to the early 2020s). Concerning this clone itself: Its antigen target is currently unknown. Base qualities are not provided; no much larger clone lies one nucleotide away.

Including cysteine and phenylalanine, the CDR3 has 14 amino acids. Only CDR3 DNA remains: 42 bases, in frame from the first base. CDR1 GTSNPN and CDR2 SVGIG are derived from the germline V gene (reference sequence). V is reduced by 2 bases and J by 4 bases, leaving a spacing of 9 bases between them. Libraries were made using the immunoSEQ multiplex PCR assay. The immuneACCESS repertoire file appears here via TCRdb, limited to in-frame rearrangements. These files lack a portion of the clones; in checked studies, under half of the deficit traces to unresolved V genes, and the cause of the others is not known. Counted in this sample were some 220,000 clones; roughly 94% of them appeared once. Roughly 1.6% of the sample rests with the top ten.

The sequence was obtained from a man in his fifties in good health. The sequence joins TRBV30 to TRBJ1-6, with an unclear D gene assignment. Sequenced material: blood. The DNA reads as follows: TGTGCCTGGAGTCCCACAGTTTATAATTCACCCCTCCACTTT. It codes for CAWSPTVYNSPLHF.